This paragraph reports one TCR beta chain. Its target is unknown. The V end was cut by 4 bases, the J end by 0 bases, with 12 bases between. The CDR3 loop spans 16 amino acids. The germline V gene encodes CDR1 SEHNR and CDR2 FQNEAQ (reference sequence). This sample was included in a study of graft-versus-host responses after intestinal transplantation. Study-wide findings and caveats: Among recipient marrow samples, GvH clones were found; some appeared first in ileum or blood.

The data were produced by immunoSEQ multiplex PCR, yet TCRdb's version contains in-frame clones alone and is incomplete. The repertoire holds 70,000 to 95,000 clones, 75% to 90% seen once, with 0.11% in the top ten. The sequencing used unstimulated CD4+ T cells sorted from spleen or lymph node cells, collected before intestinal transplant. The rearrangement joins TRBV7-9 to TRBJ1-4; D not resolved. This TCR was recovered from a human donor who received an intestinal transplant. CDR3 in amino acids: CASSSLLFATNEKLFF. CDR3 nucleotides: TGTGCCAGCAGCTCCCTTCTATTTGCAACTAATGAAAAACTGTTTTTT.